A single sample is the source of the 32 T cell receptor beta chains below, sequenced in a study of T cell responses to AZD1222 COVID-19 vaccine. Sequenced by immunoSEQ multiplex PCR; TCRdb stores in-frame clones only, minus some. The sample includes approximately 150,000 clones, nearly 90% of them seen just once. The specimen was peripheral blood, collected 28 days after the second dose of the MenACWY control vaccine. The receptors were gathered from an adult who received the MenACWY meningococcal vaccine as a control.

V and J are TRBV19 and TRBJ1-5; 10 nucleotides line up with TRBD1. The V and J ends lost 5 bases and 2 bases, in that order; junction bases with no gene match: 3. The CDR3 covers 15 residues. Germline CDR1 is LNHDA and CDR2 is SQIVND (reference sequence). CDR3 protein: CASSLGTGGNQPQHF. In DNA, the CDR3 is TGTGCCAGTAGTTTGGGGACAGGGGGCAATCAGCCCCAGCATTTT.

The rearrangement links TRBV20-1 to TRBJ1-2; D might be TRBD1 (5 bases). V was clipped by 3 bases and J by 6 bases, with 11 bases between them. Per germline, CDR1 DFQATT and CDR2 SNEGSKA (reference sequence). The CDR3 runs to 12 residues. The CDR3 sequence is CSASPGLHGYTF. The CDR3 DNA reads TGCAGTGCTAGTCCAGGGCTCCATGGCTACACCTTC.

The chain combines TRBV6-5 with TRBJ2-2, with D tentatively TRBD2 (6 bases). The CDR3 is 15 amino acids. With 6 bases removed from V and 3 bases from J, the gap between germline ends came to 14 bases. Germline lookup yields CDR1 MNHEY and CDR2 SVGAGI. This CDR3 reads CASRSGDSHTGELFF. The CDR3 DNA reads TGTGCCAGCAGGTCCGGGGACTCCCACACCGGGGAGCTGTTTTTT.

This clone was recorded a few times. The J gene is TRBJ1-1, the V gene TRBV11-3; TRBD1 matches 8 bases. CDR3 length: 15 amino acids. The V gene end was trimmed by 3 bases and the J gene end by 2 bases; junction bases not matched to a gene: 5. Germline V CDR1 and CDR2: SGHNT, YENEEA. The CDR3 loop is CASSFRQGINTEAFF. The CDR3 bases are TGTGCCAGCAGCTTCAGACAGGGGATTAACACTGAAGCTTTCTTT.

The V and J genes are TRBV9 and TRBJ2-7, with D unresolved. Germline assignment: CDR1 SGDLS and CDR2 YYNGEE. This CDR3 comprises 14 residues. The V end lost 4 bases, the J end lost 0 bases, and 11 bases lay between the germline ends. The DNA of the CDR3 is TGTGCCAGCAGCCTTGACGAAACCTCCTACGAGCAGTACTTC. Encoded protein: CASSLDETSYEQYF.

The V call is TRBV2, the J call TRBJ1-2; D gene uncertain. Germline lookup yields CDR1 SNHLY and CDR2 FYNNEI. The CDR3 extends over 14 amino acids. V lost 3 bases and J 3 bases, leaving 11 bases between the germline ends. CDR3 nucleotide sequence: TGTGCCAGCAGTGAGTCTGGATTTTACTATGGCTACACCTTC. It yields the protein CASSESGFYYGYTF.

In this sample, this clone turned up a few times. V is TRBV3-1 (or the pseudogene TRBV3-2) and J is TRBJ1-1; D gene uncertain. Germline V gives CDR1 LGHDT, CDR2 YNNKEL (reference sequence). Trimming cost V 4 bases and J 2 bases, with 20 bases left between them. The CDR3 runs to 17 residues. The CDR3 spells CASSPGLVRRKNTEAFF. In nucleotides, the CDR3 is TGTGCCAGCAGCCCCGGGCTCGTCCGGAGAAAAAACACTGAAGCTTTCTTT.

The genes are TRBV2 and TRBJ1-4; TRBD1 matches 10 bases. The ends lost 4 bases at V and 7 bases at J; junction bases unmatched: 3. Germline assignment: CDR1 SNHLY and CDR2 FYNNEI. The length of the CDR3 is 14 residues. CDR3 sequence (DNA): TGTGCCAGCAGTGGACAGGGGGCGGCTGAAAAACTGTTTTTT. Encoded protein: CASSGQGAAEKLFF.

The chain couples TRBV5-1 to TRBJ2-7, with D perhaps TRBD1 (7 bases). V was pared by 1 base and J by 2 bases, with 13 bases between. Germline CDR1 reads SGHRS; CDR2 reads YFSETQ. This CDR3 contains 15 residues. CDR3 DNA sequence: TGCGCCAGCAGCTTGACGCAGGGGGGAACCTACGAGCAGTACTTC. Residues: CASSLTQGGTYEQYF.

This clone was detected once. V usage is TRBV3-1 (or the pseudogene TRBV3-2) and J usage is TRBJ1-1; 10 nucleotides line up with TRBD1. The CDR3 is made up of 17 amino acids. Trimming took 4 bases from V and 3 from J; bases not matched to a gene: 11. Germline lookup yields CDR1 LGHDT and CDR2 YNNKEL (reference sequence). The CDR3 DNA is TGTGCCAGCAGCCGTGGGACAGGGGCGAGGGTGGACACTGAAGCTTTCTTT. Protein sequence: CASSRGTGARVDTEAFF.

The J gene is TRBJ2-1, the V gene TRBV11-3, with 9 bases lining up with TRBD2. CDR1 is SGHNT and CDR2 is YENEEA in the germline V gene. The CDR3 consists of 15 residues. J was trimmed by 9 bases and V by 5 bases; bases with no gene match: 11. CDR3 nucleotides: TGTGCCAGCAGCCCTAGACTAGCGGATCCCCCTGAGCAGTTCTTC. Encoded protein: CASSPRLADPPEQFF. The full variable domain, in which reference TRBV11-3 and TRBJ2-1 provide the parts outside the CDR3, is EAGVVQSPRYKIIEKKQPVAFWCNPISGHNTLYWYLQNLGQGPELLIRYENEEAVDDSQLPKDRFSAERLKGVDSTLKIQPAELGDSAVYLCASSPRLADPPEQFFGPGTRLTVL.

The rearrangement joins TRBV5-4 to TRBJ2-2; D unclear. Trimming left V 5 bases short and J 7 bases short, with 9 bases between. Germline V gene lookup returns CDR1 SGHNT and CDR2 YYREEE (reference sequence). CDR3 size: 12 residues. The DNA of the CDR3 is TGTGCCAGCAGTACGACCGTCGGGGAGCTGTTTTTT. Translated, it gives CASSTTVGELFF.

The chain couples TRBV19 to TRBJ1-1; TRBD1 agrees at 8 bases. Per germline, CDR1 LNHDA and CDR2 SQIVND (reference sequence). J lost 11 bases, V lost 1 base, and 18 bases had no gene match. CDR3 length equals 17 residues. The CDR3 spells CASSIAVYGQGTPGAFF. The CDR3 DNA reads TGTGCCAGTAGTATAGCAGTTTACGGACAGGGAACACCCGGGGCTTTCTTT.

The chain has TRBV7-9 and TRBJ2-2; TRBD1 matches at 9 bases. The junction had 3 bases not matched to a gene; V was cut back by 4 bases and J by 0 bases. The CDR3 is 16 amino acids. The germline V gene has CDR1 SEHNR and CDR2 FQNEAQ (reference sequence). The DNA for the CDR3 is TGTGCCAGCAGCTCCGGGACAGGGACGAACACCGGGGAGCTGTTTTTT. Translated: CASSSGTGTNTGELFF.

The chain carries TRBV10-3 and TRBJ2-1; TRBD1 matches 8 bases. The trim removed 5 bases at V and 3 bases at J, leaving 9 bases unmatched. This CDR3 contains 16 residues. The V gene's germline CDR1 is ENHRY and CDR2 SYGVKD. CDR3 DNA sequence: TGTGCCATCAGTTCCCCGGGACAGGCGGGCTACAATGAGCAGTTCTTC. Translated: CAISSPGQAGYNEQFF.

The chain joins TRBV7-2 to TRBJ1-5, with D possibly TRBD1 on 5 matching bases. The CDR3 covers 16 residues. Trimming took 5 bases from V and 4 from J, leaving 18 bases between them. In germline, CDR1 is SGHTA, CDR2 FQGNSA. The CDR3 region has the DNA TGTGCCAGCAGCGTTCAGGGCGCCCGATATAATCAGCCCCAGCATTTT. Translated: CASSVQGARYNQPQHF.

The genes are TRBV10-3 and TRBJ2-1; tentatively, D is TRBD1 (7 bases). This CDR3 contains 16 residues. Germline loops: CDR1 ENHRY, CDR2 SYGVKD. V was trimmed by 3 bases and J by 7 bases, leaving 19 bases between them. The CDR3 nucleotides are TGTGCCATCAGTGATCCGGGGGACGGCAGGGGGAATGAGCAGTTCTTC. Residues: CAISDPGDGRGNEQFF.

The chain joins TRBV2 to TRBJ1-1; unclear D gene. The ends were cut back, 3 bases at V and 0 bases at J, with 5 bases in the middle. This CDR3 comprises 13 residues. Germline CDR1 is SNHLY and CDR2 is FYNNEI. The DNA of the CDR3 is TGTGCCAGCAGTGAGGGAGTGAACACTGAAGCTTTCTTT. This gives the protein CASSEGVNTEAFF.

This clone came up a few times. V is TRBV5-6 and J is TRBJ1-4; 7 nucleotides match TRBD1. Germline V gene data show CDR1 as SGHDT and CDR2 as YYEEEE. With V trimmed by 0 bases and J by 8 bases, 1 base remained unmatched. The CDR3 sequence is 13 residues long. CDR3 sequence reads: CASSLVQGEKLFF. DNA for the CDR3: TGTGCCAGCAGCTTGGTACAGGGGGAAAAACTGTTTTTT.

This chain links TRBV4-3 with TRBJ1-2, with D tentatively TRBD1 (5 bases). CDR3 size: 12 residues. CDR1 LGHNA and CDR2 YSLEER come from the germline V gene. Between the trimmed V and J ends, which lost 8 bases and 4 bases, there was a span of 11 bases. CDR3 sequence: CASSRGAYGYTF. CDR3 coding DNA: TGCGCCAGCTCCCGAGGGGCCTATGGCTACACCTTC.

Regarding this clone: The same CDR3 also results from other DNA sequences found in this sample. The chain uses TRBV9 and TRBJ1-1, with TRBD1 as a possible D gene (6 bases). The germline CDR1 and CDR2 sequences are SGDLS and YYNGEE. Trimming stripped 4 bases from V and 4 bases from J, with 11 bases between. This CDR3 has 13 residues. In DNA, the CDR3 is TGTGCCAGCAGCCTAGGGGGGGGCACTGAAGCTTTCTTT. It is translated as CASSLGGGTEAFF.

The chain has TRBV3-1 (or the pseudogene TRBV3-2) and TRBJ2-7; the D is unclear. The germline gives CDR1 LGHDT, CDR2 YNNKEL (reference sequence). V lost 1 base and J 0 bases, leaving 10 bases between the germline ends. This CDR3 has 15 amino acids. CDR3 in DNA: TGTGCCAGCAGCCAAGGGCAGATCAGCTCCTACGAGCAGTACTTC. Amino acids: CASSQGQISSYEQYF.

This sequence joins TRBV28 and TRBJ2-5; D unresolved. The CDR3 sequence is 12 residues long. The V and J ends lost 6 bases and 2 bases respectively, with 7 bases between them. Per germline, CDR1 MDHEN and CDR2 SYDVKM. CDR3 DNA sequence: TGTGCCAGCAGCCTTAATCAAGAGACCCAGTACTTC. Protein sequence: CASSLNQETQYF.

The rearrangement uses TRBV3-1 (or the pseudogene TRBV3-2) and TRBJ2-1; D call uncertain. The germline gives CDR1 LGHDT, CDR2 YNNKEL (reference sequence). Trimming stripped 1 base from V and 8 bases from J, with 12 bases between. The CDR3 runs 14 residues. CDR3 sequence reads: CASSQGNSHDEQFF. CDR3 DNA sequence: TGTGCCAGCAGCCAAGGAAACAGTCACGATGAGCAGTTCTTC.

The chain recombines TRBV5-1 with TRBJ1-1, with D uncertain. Germline CDR1 SGHRS, CDR2 YFSETQ. The CDR3 runs 14 residues. Trimming left V 1 base short and J 7 bases short, with 14 bases between. This CDR3 is CASSLTPAGYEAFF. The CDR3 nucleotides are TGCGCCAGCAGCTTGACCCCGGCAGGCTATGAAGCTTTCTTT.

V and J are TRBV28 and TRBJ2-7, with D perhaps matching TRBD1 or TRBD2 (5 bases each). Between the trimmed V and J ends, which lost 5 bases and 0 bases, there was a span of 17 bases. CDR3 length equals 16 residues. Germline CDR1 reads MDHEN; CDR2 reads SYDVKM. The CDR3 DNA sequence: TGTGCCAGCAGTGGACATGGGGGAAGGAGCTCCTACGAGCAGTACTTC. This codes for CASSGHGGRSSYEQYF.

The chain carries TRBV5-1 and TRBJ1-4; D unresolved. The CDR3 runs to 15 residues. V was clipped by 1 base and J by 4 bases, with 11 bases between them. In germline, CDR1 is SGHRS, CDR2 YFSETQ. The DNA for the CDR3 is TGCGCCAGCAGCTTGATATTAGGGAGTAATGAAAAACTGTTTTTT. Translated, it gives CASSLILGSNEKLFF.

The rearrangement joins TRBV3-1 (or the pseudogene TRBV3-2) to TRBJ2-2, with 11 bases that match TRBD2. The CDR3 totals 16 residues. Germline-derived CDR1 and CDR2 are LGHDT and YNNKEL (reference sequence). The V and J ends lost 6 bases and 6 bases, in that order; junction bases with no gene match: 9. The CDR3, as DNA: TGTGCCAGCAGTCGTATAGCGGGGGGGCTCGCCGGGGAGCTGTTTTTT. As protein: CASSRIAGGLAGELFF.

V gene TRBV2 combines with J gene TRBJ1-5, with D possibly matching TRBD1 (5 bases). V was shortened by 8 bases and J by 1 base, with 9 bases between the two germline ends. Germline lookup yields CDR1 SNHLY and CDR2 FYNNEI. The CDR3 totals 13 residues. In DNA, the CDR3 is TGTGCCAGCGGGGGGGGGAGCAATCAGCCCCAGCATTTT. Its translation: CASGGGSNQPQHF.

This chain links TRBV28 with TRBJ2-6, with 7 bases fitting TRBD1. Germline V gene data show CDR1 as MDHEN and CDR2 as SYDVKM. The CDR3 has 18 amino acids. The V segment lost 2 bases and the J segment 1 base; nucleotides outside the gene matches: 8. The CDR3 DNA is TGTGCCAGCAGTTTAGGGACAGTAATTAAGTCTGGGGCCAACGTCCTGACTTTC. This translates into CASSLGTVIKSGANVLTF.

The chain recombines TRBV18 with TRBJ1-4, with TRBD1 matching 9 bases. Germline values: CDR1 KGHSH, CDR2 LQKENI. CDR3 size: 16 residues. After removal of 6 bases from V and 7 bases from J, the junction contained 12 bases not matched to a gene. CDR3 residues: CASSPNTGGASEKLFF. CDR3 bases: TGTGCCAGCTCCCCGAACACAGGGGGCGCAAGTGAAAAACTGTTTTTT.

J is TRBJ2-1 and V is TRBV2, with 7 bases lining up with TRBD1. CDR3 length: 14 amino acids. Trimming removed 10 bases from V and 5 bases from J; junction bases left unmatched: 11. Germline CDR1 is SNHLY and CDR2 is FYNNEI. The CDR3 coding sequence is TGTGCCACCTCCGGGACAGATTTTAACAATGAGCAGTTCTTC. Protein: CATSGTDFNNEQFF.